The 13 T cell receptor beta chains presented below share a single source sample, sequenced in a study of blood T cell repertoires in COVID-19. Generated by immunoSEQ multiplex PCR, the TCRdb table keeps only in-frame clones and is missing some. The table has about 240,000 clones, 75% to 90% seen once; the top ten hold around 11%. Material: peripheral blood. Receptors originate from a woman aged 55 to 70 with active or convalescent COVID-19.

V gene TRBV5-1 combines with J gene TRBJ2-1; 8 bases are shared with TRBD2. The CDR3 sequence is 15 residues long. Looked up from germline, CDR1 is SGHRS and CDR2 is YFSETQ. Trimming at V came to 3 bases and at J to 4 bases, leaving 6 bases not matched to a gene. The CDR3 coding sequence is TGCGCCAGCAGCTCTCAGCGGGGGTTTTACAATGAGCAGTTCTTC. Its translation is CASSSQRGFYNEQFF.

V and J are TRBV9 and TRBJ2-5; 13 bases fit TRBD2. Germline V CDR1 and CDR2: SGDLS, YYNGEE. This CDR3 is 20 amino acids long. Losses at the gene ends were 2 bases for V and 5 bases for J; bases not matched to a gene: 18. CDR3 sequence reads: CASSVSIPGLAGPRGETQYF. The CDR3 DNA reads as TGTGCCAGCAGCGTCTCAATACCGGGACTAGCGGGACCTAGAGGGGAGACCCAGTACTTC.

This clone was picked up one time. The genes are TRBV7-8 and TRBJ2-7, with a tentative D call TRBD2 (6 bases). V shed 1 base and J shed 6 bases, with 13 bases lying between them. Germline V lookup: CDR1 SGHVS, CDR2 FQNEAQ. The CDR3 is 14 amino acids. CDR3 nucleotide sequence: TGTGCCAGCAGCTTAGAAGTAGCGGTTTCCGAGCAGTACTTC. Translation: CASSLEVAVSEQYF.

With respect to this clone: This specimen includes other DNA sequences encoding the same CDR3. The chain couples TRBV27 to TRBJ2-1, with TRBD2 matching over 11 bases. The CDR3 is made up of 16 amino acids. Trimming took 7 bases from V and 2 from J; bases not matched to a gene: 7. CDR1 MNHEY and CDR2 SMNVEV come from the germline V gene (reference sequence). CDR3 protein: CASTDLAGGTYNEQFF. As DNA, the CDR3 is TGTGCCAGCACCGATCTAGCGGGGGGCACCTACAATGAGCAGTTCTTC.

The chain joins TRBV30 to TRBJ1-2; D remains ambiguous. Germline values: CDR1 GTSNPN, CDR2 SVGIG (reference sequence). Trimming removed 3 bases at V and 0 bases at J, with 2 bases between. The CDR3 loop spans 11 amino acids. This CDR3 reads CAWSTNYGYTF. The CDR3 bases are TGTGCCTGGAGCACTAACTATGGCTACACCTTC.

The J gene is TRBJ1-1, the V gene TRBV7-8, with D possibly matching TRBD1 (5 bases). There are 13 residues in the CDR3. The germline V gene encodes CDR1 SGHVS and CDR2 FQNEAQ. Trimming took off 8 bases at V and 0 bases at J, with 10 bases between the two ends. CDR3 nucleotide sequence: TGTGCCAGCGCCAAAGGGGTGAACACTGAAGCTTTCTTT. Translated, it gives CASAKGVNTEAFF.

The rearrangement joins TRBV7-2 to TRBJ1-5; 7 bases fit TRBD1. The CDR3 contains 19 residues. Per the germline V gene, CDR1 is SGHTA and CDR2 is FQGNSA. V was pared by 2 bases and J by 3 bases, with 16 bases of the junction left unmatched. The CDR3 region is CASSLFPATGDIANQPQHF. The DNA for the CDR3 is TGTGCCAGCAGCTTATTTCCGGCAACAGGGGACATAGCCAATCAGCCCCAGCATTTT.

The chain links TRBV21-1 to TRBJ1-2; no check of the table's D call, TRBD1, against the DNA was made. TRBV21-1 is listed as a pseudogene. This CDR3 has 16 amino acids. The CDR3 is CASSRWTGGINYGYTF. Written as DNA, the CDR3 is TGTGCCAGCAGCAGGTGGACAGGGGGCATCAACTATGGCTACACCTTC.

This chain joins TRBV7-4 and TRBJ2-3, with 9 bases matching TRBD2. This CDR3 spans 13 amino acids. The V segment lost 8 bases and the J segment 4 bases; nucleotides outside the gene matches: 4. Per the germline V gene, CDR1 is SGHVT and CDR2 is SQSDAQ. The CDR3 spells CASALAGPDTQYF. The CDR3 bases are TGTGCCAGCGCACTAGCGGGTCCAGATACGCAGTATTTT.

CDR3 in amino acids: CASSPSRGESYNEQFF. CDR3 DNA sequence: TGTGCCAGCTCACCAAGTCGGGGGGAGTCCTACAATGAGCAGTTCTTC. V usage is TRBV18 and J usage is TRBJ2-1; 7 nucleotides line up with TRBD2. The V and J ends lost 2 bases and 1 base, in that order; junction bases with no gene match: 5. Germline CDR1 and CDR2: KGHSH and LQKENI. The CDR3 has 16 amino acids.

The rearrangement uses TRBV29-1 and TRBJ1-5; D is unclear. CDR1 is SQVTM, CDR2 ANQGSEA, per germline. The CDR3 spans 12 residues. The V end lost 4 bases, the J end lost 5 bases, and 9 bases lay between the germline ends. The CDR3 region has the DNA TGCAGCGTTGGGTCAGCGGATCAGCCCCAGCATTTT. Protein product: CSVGSADQPQHF.

The chain has TRBV6-5 and TRBJ2-5, with TRBD2 identical over 12 bases. The CDR3 runs to 15 residues. V was clipped by 5 bases and J by 1 base; unmatched bases: 2. CDR1 MNHEY and CDR2 SVGAGI come from the germline V gene. For the CDR3, the DNA is TGTGCCAGCAGTAAGACTAGCGGGGGCCAAGAGACCCAGTACTTC. The encoded protein is CASSKTSGGQETQYF.

This chain joins TRBV18 and TRBJ1-2; TRBD1 matches 7 bases. From germline, CDR1 is KGHSH and CDR2 LQKENI. V dropped 3 bases and J dropped 6; count of bases not matched to a gene: 13. CDR3 length: 16 amino acids. In nucleotides, the CDR3 is TGTGCCAGCTCACCGCTAGGGGACAGCCAGCAGAATGGCTACACCTTC. It codes for CASSPLGDSQQNGYTF.